The source of this T cell receptor (beta chain) is a study of shared clonotypes between healthy human individuals. V dropped 3 bases and J dropped 3; count of bases not matched to a gene: 13. The germline V gene has CDR1 MGHRA and CDR2 YSYEKL. This CDR3 is 18 amino acids long. Naive CD8 isolation took CD45RO-negative cells positively selected for CCR7 and excluded terminally differentiated effector memory CD45RA+ cells. Regarding this clone: Its target is not known.

TCRdb's table, derived via immunoSEQ multiplex PCR, lists solely in-frame clones and lacks some. The sample carries 2 million to 2.5 million clones, about 92% recorded once. The study, taken as a whole, reports: Exclusively blood specimens were collected; tissue repertoires likely differ.

The clonotype originates from a man aged 18 to 30 in good health. Some clones in this sample may be carry-over from other donors' samples. J is TRBJ2-4 and V is TRBV4-1; 8 bases are shared with TRBD2. Sequencing used naive CD8+ T cells from PBMCs. The CDR3 DNA sequence: TGCGCCAGCAGCCAGCGTACCCGAGCGGGAGTGGTCAAAAACATTCAGTACTTC. Its protein product is CASSQRTRAGVVKNIQYF.